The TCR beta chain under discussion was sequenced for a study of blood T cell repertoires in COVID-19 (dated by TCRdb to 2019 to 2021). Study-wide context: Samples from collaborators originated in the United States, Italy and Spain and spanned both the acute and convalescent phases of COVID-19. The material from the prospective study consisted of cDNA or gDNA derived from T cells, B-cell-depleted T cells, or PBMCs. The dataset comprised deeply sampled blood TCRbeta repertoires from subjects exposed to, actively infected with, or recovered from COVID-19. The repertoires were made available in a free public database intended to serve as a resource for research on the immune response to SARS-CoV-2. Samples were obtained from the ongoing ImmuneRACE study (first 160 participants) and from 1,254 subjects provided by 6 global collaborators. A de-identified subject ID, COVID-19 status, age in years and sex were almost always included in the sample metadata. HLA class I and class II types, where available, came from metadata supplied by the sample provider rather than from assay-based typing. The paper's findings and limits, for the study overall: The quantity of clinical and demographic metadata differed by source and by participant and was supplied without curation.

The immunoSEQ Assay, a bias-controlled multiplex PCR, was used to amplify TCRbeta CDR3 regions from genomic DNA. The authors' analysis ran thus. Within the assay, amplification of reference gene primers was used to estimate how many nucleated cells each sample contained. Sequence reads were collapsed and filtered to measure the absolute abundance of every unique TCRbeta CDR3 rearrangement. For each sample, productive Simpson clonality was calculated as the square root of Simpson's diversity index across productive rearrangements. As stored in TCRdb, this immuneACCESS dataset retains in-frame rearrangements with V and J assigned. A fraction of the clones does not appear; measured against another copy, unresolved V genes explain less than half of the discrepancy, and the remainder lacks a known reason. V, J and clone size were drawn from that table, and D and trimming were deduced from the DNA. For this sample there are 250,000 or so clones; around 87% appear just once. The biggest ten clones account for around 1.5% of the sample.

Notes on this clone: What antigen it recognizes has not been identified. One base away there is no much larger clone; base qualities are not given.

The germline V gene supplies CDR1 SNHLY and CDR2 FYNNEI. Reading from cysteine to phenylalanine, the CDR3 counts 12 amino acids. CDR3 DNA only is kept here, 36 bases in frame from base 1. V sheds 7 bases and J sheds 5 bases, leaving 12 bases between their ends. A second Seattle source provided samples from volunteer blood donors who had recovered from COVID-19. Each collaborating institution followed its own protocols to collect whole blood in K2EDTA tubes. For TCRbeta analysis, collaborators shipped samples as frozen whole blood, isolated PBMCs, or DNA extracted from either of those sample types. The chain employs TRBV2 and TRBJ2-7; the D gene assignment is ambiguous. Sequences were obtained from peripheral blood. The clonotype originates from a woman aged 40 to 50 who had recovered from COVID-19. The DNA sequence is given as TGTGCCAGCACCTATGCTAACGACGAGCAGTACTTC. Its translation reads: CASTYANDEQYF. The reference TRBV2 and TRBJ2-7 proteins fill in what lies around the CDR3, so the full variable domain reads EPEVTQTPSHQVTQMGQEVILRCVPISNHLYFYWYRQILGQKVEFLVSFYNNEISEKSEIFDDQFSVERPDGSNFTLKIRSTKLEDSAMYFCASTYANDEQYFGPGTRLTVT.